This T cell receptor (beta chain) was sequenced in a study of CD8+ T cells in alopecia areata. PBMCs provided sorted CD4+ and CD8+ T cells. TCR sequencing used cDNA made by reverse transcription of extracted RNA. The assay was immunoSEQ multiplex PCR, and TCRdb's table has in-frame clones only and misses some. Counted here are under 250,000 clones, approximately 53% occurring once; the ten biggest clones make up about 5.3%. Notes on this clone: What it binds is not known.

Germline CDR1 is MNHEY and CDR2 is SMNVEV (reference sequence). CDR3 length: 13 residues. The germline V and J ends were trimmed by 4 bases and 9 bases, with 10 bases remaining between them. Study outcomes and limitations: Mice gave a clearer picture of TCR sharing than patients did, possibly for HLA-related reasons. Sequencing of scalp samples also captures resident alphabeta T cells of normal skin. Normal scalp showed lower clonality than lesional scalp, especially alopecia totalis/universalis.

The rearrangement joins TRBV27 to TRBJ1-6; D remains unclear. The material sequenced was CD8+ T cells sorted from blood. The receptor's source is a human donor in good health. CDR3 in amino acids: CASSYGLSSPLHF. As DNA, the CDR3 is TGTGCCAGCAGTTATGGATTAAGTTCACCCCTCCACTTT.